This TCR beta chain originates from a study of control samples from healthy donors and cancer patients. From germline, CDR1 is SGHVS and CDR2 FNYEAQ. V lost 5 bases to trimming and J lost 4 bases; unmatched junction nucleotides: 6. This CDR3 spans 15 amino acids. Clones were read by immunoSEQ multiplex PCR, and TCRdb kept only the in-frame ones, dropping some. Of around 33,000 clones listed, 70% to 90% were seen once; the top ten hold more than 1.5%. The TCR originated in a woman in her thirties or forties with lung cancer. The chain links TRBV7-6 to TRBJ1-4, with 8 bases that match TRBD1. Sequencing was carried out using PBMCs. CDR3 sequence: CASSEWTGSNEKLFF. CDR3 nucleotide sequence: TGTGCCAGCAGCGAGTGGACAGGGAGTAATGAAAAACTGTTTTTT.